The 3 T cell receptor beta chains reported below all come from one sample, sequenced in a study of cytomegalovirus exposure and HLA in healthy donors (dated by TCRdb to 2016 to 2017). The library was produced with the immunoSEQ multiplex PCR assay. Here the immuneACCESS table is served through TCRdb, limited to in-frame sequences with V and J called. Missing clones are a known gap in these copies; in checked studies unresolved V genes cover under half, and the rest lacks a known reason. In this sample the table shows 200,000 to 250,000 clones, around four fifths of which occur a single time. Roughly 13% of the sample belongs to the ten largest clones. Sequencing used PBMCs. These receptors all come from a woman aged 30 to 39 in good health and CMV-seropositive.

J is TRBJ2-6 and V is TRBV30; 7 positions match TRBD1. This CDR3 has 18 residues. Germline V gives CDR1 GTSNPN, CDR2 SVGIG (reference sequence). The trim removed 4 bases at V and 1 base at J, leaving 13 bases unmatched. The CDR3 DNA reads TGTGCCTGGAACGCCCGGGGACAGATACTGTCTGGGGCCAACGTCCTGACTTTC. Its protein product is CAWNARGQILSGANVLTF. The full variable domain, in which reference TRBV30 and TRBJ2-6 provide the parts outside the CDR3, is SQTIHQWPATLVQPVGSPLSLECTVEGTSNPNLYWYRQAAGRGLQLLFYSVGIGQISSEVPQNLSASRPQDRQFILSSKKLLLSDSGFYLCAWNARGQILSGANVLTFGAGSRLTVL.

This sequence joins TRBV15 and TRBJ2-3, with D unclear. Per the germline V gene, CDR1 is LNHNV and CDR2 is YYDKDF (reference sequence). With 0 bases removed from V and 3 bases from J, the gap between germline ends came to 16 bases. The CDR3 extends over 17 amino acids. In nucleotides, the CDR3 is TGTGCCACCAGCAGAGAGGGAAGGTTAGTCGGTACAGATACGCAGTATTTT. Residues: CATSREGRLVGTDTQYF.

The chain has TRBV19 and TRBJ1-2; TRBD1 agrees at 9 bases. V trimming: 4 bases; J trimming: 7 bases; junction bases outside the gene matches: 7. From germline, CDR1 is LNHDA and CDR2 SQIVND (reference sequence). This CDR3 is 14 amino acids long. The CDR3 DNA reads TGTGCCAGTAGTACCACGGACAGGGGAGGTGGCTACACCTTC. It yields the protein CASSTTDRGGGYTF.